Included here is one TCR beta chain sequence, with context. The sample belongs to a study of cytomegalovirus exposure and HLA in healthy donors. Profiled with immunoSEQ multiplex PCR; TCRdb holds only in-frame clones, not every one. The sample yields over 80,000 clones, approximately 81% seen once. The V gene end was trimmed by 2 bases and the J gene end by 0 bases; junction bases not matched to a gene: 4. The CDR3 covers 15 residues. Germline V gene lookup returns CDR1 SGHDT and CDR2 YYEEEE. The chain carries TRBV5-6 and TRBJ2-7; TRBD2 matches at 8 bases. This sequence originates from a man aged 18 to 29 in good health and CMV-seropositive. Specimen: PBMCs. This CDR3 reads CASSLAGANSYEQYF. The CDR3, as DNA: TGTGCCAGCAGCTTAGCGGGAGCTAACTCCTACGAGCAGTACTTC.